These 27 T cell receptor beta chains originate from one sample sequenced in a study of cytomegalovirus exposure and HLA in healthy donors. Use of 60 Vbeta and 13 Jbeta primers characterized the PCR. The data were produced by immunoSEQ multiplex PCR, yet TCRdb's version contains in-frame clones alone and is incomplete. The sample lists approximately 100,000 clones, about 74% occurring once. Sequenced: PBMCs. Every receptor here comes from a male donor in good health and CMV-seronegative.

This clone was detected only a few times. This chain connects TRBV2 to TRBJ1-5; D unclear. The CDR3 sequence is 15 residues long. CDR1 is SNHLY, CDR2 FYNNEI, per germline. Trimming left V 6 bases short and J 6 bases short, with 18 bases between. CDR3 in amino acids: CASRDSKAQIQPQHF. The CDR3 nucleotides are TGTGCCAGCAGGGACTCTAAGGCGCAGATTCAGCCCCAGCATTTT.

The chain couples TRBV19 to TRBJ1-1; tentative D call: TRBD1 (5 bases). This CDR3 has 13 residues. The V gene lost 2 bases and the J gene lost 4 bases, with 8 bases spanning the gap. Germline CDR1 and CDR2: LNHDA and SQIVND (reference sequence). In DNA form, the CDR3 reads TGTGCCAGTAGTATAAGGGGAAGCACTGAAGCTTTCTTT. Translated, it gives CASSIRGSTEAFF.

The chain is built from TRBV19 and TRBJ1-4; D remains unclear. The CDR3 runs 13 residues. Germline V gives CDR1 LNHDA, CDR2 SQIVND (reference sequence). V was cut by 3 bases and J by 12 bases, with 14 bases left in between. The CDR3 nucleotides read TGTGCCAGTAGTATTATTTTGAGGCGGGAACTGTTTTTT. This gives the protein CASSIILRRELFF.

The rearrangement links TRBV5-1 to TRBJ2-7, with 9 bases matching TRBD1. Germline values: CDR1 SGHRS, CDR2 YFSETQ. V dropped 5 bases and J dropped 6; count of bases not matched to a gene: 6. The CDR3 is 13 amino acids. This CDR3 is CASRATGGGEQYF. Written as DNA, the CDR3 is TGCGCCAGCAGGGCGACAGGGGGTGGCGAGCAGTACTTC. The full variable domain, completed using reference TRBV5-1 and TRBJ2-7, is KAGVTQTPRYLIKTRGQQVTLSCSPISGHRSVSWYQQTPGQGLQFLFEYFSETQRNKGNFPGRFSGRQFSNSRSEMNVSTLELGDSALYLCASRATGGGEQYFGPGTRLTVT.

CDR3 amino acids: CSVSGRSNTGELFF. The CDR3 nucleotides read TGCAGCGTTAGCGGGAGATCGAACACCGGGGAGCTGTTTTTT. This chain links TRBV29-1 with TRBJ2-2, with 8 bases lining up with TRBD2. This CDR3 is built from 14 residues. The ends lost 5 bases at V and 0 bases at J; junction bases unmatched: 2. The germline CDR1 and CDR2 sequences are SQVTM and ANQGSEA.

This clone was recorded once. V gene TRBV6-5 combines with J gene TRBJ1-1; TRBD1 might be the D (6 bases). CDR1 is MNHEY, CDR2 SVGAGI, per germline. The CDR3 loop spans 14 amino acids. Trimming pared 5 bases from V and 5 bases from J, leaving 15 bases between. The CDR3 loop is CASSPGAGETEAFF. Written as DNA, the CDR3 is TGTGCCAGCAGTCCAGGGGCGGGTGAGACTGAAGCTTTCTTT.

This sequence joins TRBV4-3 and TRBJ1-1, with TRBD1 as a possible D gene (6 bases). The CDR3 is made up of 15 amino acids. Trimming left V 1 base short and J 1 base short, with 10 bases between. CDR1 LGHNA and CDR2 YSLEER come from the germline V gene. The CDR3 loop is CASSQADRQNTEAFF. The CDR3, as DNA: TGCGCCAGCAGCCAAGCGGACAGACAGAACACTGAAGCTTTCTTT.

As DNA, the CDR3 is TGTGCCAGCAGCTGGTCCCCGGGACTAGCGCGGAATGAGCAGTTCTTC. This gives the protein CASSWSPGLARNEQFF. The J gene is TRBJ2-1, the V gene TRBV5-5, with 10 bases identical to TRBD2. CDR1 is SGHKS, CDR2 YYEKEE, per germline (reference sequence). J gave up 7 bases and V 3 bases, and 10 bases lay outside the gene matches. This CDR3 is 16 amino acids long.

This clone was seen a few times. The chain uses TRBV6-1 and TRBJ2-7; 10 bases align to TRBD2. The CDR3 spans 14 residues. J lost 3 bases, V lost 4 bases, and 3 bases had no gene match. Germline V gives CDR1 MNHNS, CDR2 SASEGT. In DNA form, the CDR3 reads TGTGCCAGCAGTGGGAGCGGGAGGGGCTACGAGCAGTACTTC. The encoded protein is CASSGSGRGYEQYF.

CDR3 sequence (DNA): TGTGCCAGCAGAAGGAGCGGGTCAACTAATGAAAAACTGTTTTTT. Translation gives CASRRSGSTNEKLFF. This chain uses TRBV19 with TRBJ1-4, with no clear D. Germline V gives CDR1 LNHDA, CDR2 SQIVND (reference sequence). The CDR3 sequence is 15 residues long. The V end lost 9 bases, the J end lost 0 bases, and 14 bases lay between the germline ends.

In this sample, this clone turned up a few times. The chain is built from TRBV27 and TRBJ2-3; TRBD1 is a possible D gene (6 bases). This CDR3 region has 15 residues. Deletions cut 2 bases from V and 2 bases from J, with 11 bases between. CDR1 is MNHEY and CDR2 is SMNVEV in the germline V gene (reference sequence). Here the CDR3 reads CASSLTGIVTDTQYF. DNA of the CDR3: TGTGCCAGCAGTTTAACAGGGATTGTCACAGATACGCAGTATTTT.

CDR3 nucleotides: TGCGCCAGCAGCTTGGCCCGACTAACCACCGGGGAGACCCAGTACTTC. Amino acids: CASSLARLTTGETQYF. This chain links TRBV5-1 with TRBJ2-5; TRBD2 might be the D (5 bases). The CDR3 has 16 amino acids. Per the germline V gene, CDR1 is SGHRS and CDR2 is YFSETQ. With 0 bases removed from V and 5 bases from J, the gap between germline ends came to 17 bases.

This clone was detected only a few times. V and J are TRBV7-2 and TRBJ1-5; 8 bases agree with TRBD1. V lost 2 bases to trimming and J lost 2 bases; unmatched junction nucleotides: 2. The CDR3 is 15 residues long. Per the germline V gene, CDR1 is SGHTA and CDR2 is FQGNSA. CDR3 region: CASSLQGAGNQPQHF. The CDR3 region has the DNA TGTGCCAGCAGCTTACAGGGGGCCGGCAATCAGCCCCAGCATTTT.

The rearrangement joins TRBV5-5 to TRBJ1-2; maybe TRBD1 (5 bases). The CDR3 runs 15 residues. Germline V gives CDR1 SGHKS, CDR2 YYEKEE (reference sequence). Trimming took off 1 base at V and 6 bases at J, with 16 bases between the two ends. The CDR3 nucleotides are TGTGCCAGCAGCTTGTGGGGCAGGGAAGCAGATGGCTACACCTTC. Protein sequence: CASSLWGREADGYTF.

V gene TRBV21-1 combines with J gene TRBJ1-4; the table gives TRBD1 as D, unverified against the DNA. TRBV21-1 is annotated as a pseudogene. The CDR3 spans 19 residues. The CDR3 coding sequence is TGTGCCAGCAGCTACGGTAGGGACAGGGGAGTAGTGAGAAATGAAAAACTGTTTTTT. Protein: CASSYGRDRGVVRNEKLFF.

The chain employs TRBV25-1 and TRBJ2-7; D not resolved. The ends were cut back, 2 bases at V and 7 bases at J, with 12 bases in the middle. The CDR3 has 13 amino acids. Looked up from germline, CDR1 is MGHDK and CDR2 is SYGVNS. The CDR3 coding sequence is TGTGCCAGCAGTGAACCCGGTCTTTGGGAGCAGTACGTC. Protein: CASSEPGLWEQYV.

The chain carries TRBV25-1 and TRBJ1-2, with 10 positions matching TRBD1. The ends lost 6 bases at V and 3 bases at J; junction bases unmatched: 4. This CDR3 contains 14 residues. Germline V CDR1 and CDR2: MGHDK, SYGVNS. The CDR3 reads CASSAGQGDYGYTF. DNA of the CDR3: TGTGCCAGCAGCGCCGGACAGGGGGACTATGGCTACACCTTC.

The chain combines TRBV5-1 with TRBJ2-7; TRBD1 aligns across 10 bases. The ends lost 4 bases at V and 5 bases at J; junction bases unmatched: 6. The CDR3 length is 14 residues. CDR1 is SGHRS and CDR2 is YFSETQ in the germline V gene. DNA for the CDR3: TGCGCCAGCAGCAACTACGACAGGGGGCACGAGCAGTACTTC. Residues: CASSNYDRGHEQYF.

The rearrangement joins TRBV28 to TRBJ2-1; D may be TRBD2 (6 bases). Trimming removed 0 bases at V and 9 bases at J, with 18 bases between. Germline V lookup: CDR1 MDHEN, CDR2 SYDVKM. This CDR3 is built from 16 residues. For the CDR3, the DNA is TGTGCCAGCAGTTTATGGGCTAGCGCTGTCTGGGGTGAGCAGTTCTTC. Residues: CASSLWASAVWGEQFF.

The chain has TRBV5-6 and TRBJ2-5; tentative D call: TRBD2 (5 bases). This CDR3 has 14 amino acids. CDR1 and CDR2 (germline): SGHDT, YYEEEE. Trimming took 4 bases from V and 4 from J, leaving 14 bases between them. The CDR3 loop reads CASSVKVGVETQYF. The CDR3 DNA sequence: TGTGCCAGCAGCGTCAAGGTGGGAGTAGAGACCCAGTACTTC.

J is TRBJ2-1 and V is TRBV6-1, with 9 bases matching TRBD2. The CDR3 is 16 amino acids. The junction had 11 bases not matched to a gene; V was cut back by 4 bases and J by 7 bases. The germline V gene encodes CDR1 MNHNS and CDR2 SASEGT. The CDR3 region is CASSGPLAGVLNEQFF. The CDR3, as DNA: TGTGCCAGCAGTGGCCCCTTAGCGGGAGTTCTTAATGAGCAGTTCTTC.

This chain joins TRBV7-6 and TRBJ1-2; D not resolved. CDR3 length: 13 amino acids. CDR1 and CDR2 from the germline V gene are SGHVS and FNYEAQ. Trimming shortened V by 5 bases and J by 5 bases, and 12 bases separated the two germline ends. The CDR3 nucleotides are TGTGCCAGCAGCCCCATGGGCAGTTATGGCTACACCTTC. It is translated as CASSPMGSYGYTF.

The chain is built from TRBV18 and TRBJ2-1, with D possibly TRBD1 on 5 matching bases. This CDR3 region has 14 residues. V was trimmed by 4 bases and J by 6 bases, leaving 13 bases between them. Germline V lookup: CDR1 KGHSH, CDR2 LQKENI. CDR3 loop: CASSLPQGANEQFF. The CDR3 nucleotides are TGTGCCAGCTCACTACCCCAGGGTGCCAATGAGCAGTTCTTC. Variable domain in full (rest from reference TRBV18 and TRBJ2-1): NAGVMQNPRHLVRRRGQEARLRCSPMKGHSHVYWYRQLPEEGLKFMVYLQKENIIDESGMPKERFSAEFPKEGPSILRIQQVVRGDSAAYFCASSLPQGANEQFFGPGTRLTVL.

The chain has TRBV27 and TRBJ2-3; TRBD2 might be the D (6 bases). The CDR3 is made up of 14 amino acids. CDR1 is MNHEY and CDR2 is SMNVEV in the germline V gene (reference sequence). Trimming removed 0 bases at V and 8 bases at J, with 12 bases between. The CDR3 nucleotides are TGTGCCAGCAGTTTATCTCTCAGAGCGGGTACGCAGTATTTT. This codes for CASSLSLRAGTQYF.

CDR3 protein: CASSLWGGSYEQYF. CDR3 nucleotide sequence: TGTGCCAGCAGCTTGTGGGGCGGGAGCTACGAGCAGTACTTC. The chain links TRBV5-4 to TRBJ2-7; 7 nucleotides match TRBD2. Trimming cost V 1 base and J 3 bases; bases outside gene matches: 4. The CDR3 is 14 residues long. CDR1 and CDR2 from the germline V gene are SGHNT and YYREEE (reference sequence).

The V call is TRBV29-1, the J call TRBJ2-7, with D possibly TRBD1 on 7 matching bases. V shed 5 bases and J shed 4 bases, with 15 bases lying between them. CDR1 and CDR2 (germline): SQVTM, ANQGSEA. The CDR3 has 13 residues. The CDR3 nucleotides are TGCAGCGTTCATTGGCAGGGGGGATACGAGCAGTACTTC. This codes for CSVHWQGGYEQYF.

J is TRBJ2-1 and V is TRBV5-1, with 7 bases matching TRBD1. The V gene's germline CDR1 is SGHRS and CDR2 YFSETQ. Trimming took 0 bases from V and 7 from J; bases not matched to a gene: 10. There are 16 residues in the CDR3. Written as DNA, the CDR3 is TGCGCCAGCAGCTTGGGGGACAGTAGCCTTAATAATGAGCAGTTCTTC. It encodes CASSLGDSSLNNEQFF.